The present T cell receptor (beta chain) was sequenced within a study of ipilimumab plus nivolumab after autologous stem cell transplantation listed by TCRdb under 2021. At the level of the whole study: A median of about five ipilimumab doses and fewer than ten nivolumab doses was received by trial patients. The intent-to-treat population of the trial was made up of a few dozen patients. Patients in the trial were undergoing autologous transplant and had high-risk diffuse large B cell lymphoma, mature T cell lymphoma, or multiple myeloma. Primary refractory and relapsed disease were included in the DLBCL cohort, with 18-month progression-free survival of 85.7% and 28.6%, respectively.

Results the study describes overall, beyond this receptor: The authors concluded that, as post-transplant consolidation, combined checkpoint inhibition appeared tolerable. The authors stated that profiles of the T cell receptor repertoire, regulatory T cell phenotype and gut microbiota provided a biologic rationale for studying this approach further.

This clone is described as medium-sized (0.01 to 0.1%). Its specific antigen is unknown. One base away there is no much larger clone; base qualities are not given. Libraries were constructed by the immunoSEQ multiplex PCR assay. The table was pulled from immuneACCESS by TCRdb, which kept in-frame rearrangements only. Such tables lose some clones; where checked, under half of the loss comes from unresolved V genes, and the rest has no known cause. In all, the sample holds 20,000 to 30,000 clones, and around 84% of those were seen once. The ten largest account for around 5.2% of the sample. Checkpoint therapy was initiated 14 to 28 days after autologous transplant, and ipilimumab was administered at 1 mg/kg intravenously on day 1 of selected weeks. The nivolumab dose was 3 mg/kg intravenously, delivered on day 1 of weeks 1, 4, 7, 10, and every two weeks through week 26. This Phase Ib clinical trial tested ipilimumab plus nivolumab, a combined checkpoint inhibition, as consolidation after autologous stem cell transplantation.

According to the germline V gene, CDR1 reads SNHLY and CDR2 reads FYNNEI. Including cysteine and phenylalanine, the CDR3 has 16 amino acids. Here the CDR3 DNA is all that survives: 48 bases in frame from base 1. Trimming costs V 1 base and J 0 bases, and their ends lie 13 bases apart. This sequence uses TRBV2 and TRBJ2-7; TRBD2 is possibly the D segment (5 matching bases). This receptor was taken from a male donor with diffuse large B-cell lymphoma. The sequenced sample was PBMCs, obtained in a trial of ipilimumab plus nivolumab as post-transplant consolidation. The base sequence is TGTGCCAGCAGTGAAGTGGGATCGGGGAACTCCTACGAGCAGTACTTC. Translated, it reads CASSEVGSGNSYEQYF.